Sequencing of this T cell receptor beta chain was carried out in a study of spatial heterogeneity in lung cancer. This clonotype was detected ten times or more. Its target is unknown. The CDR3 spans 14 residues. V lost 6 bases and J lost 4; bases outside the gene matches: 8. Looked up from germline, CDR1 is SGHTA and CDR2 is FQGNSA. TCRdb used MiXCR to reprocess the 5' RACE reads, holding one entry per CDR3 protein. The table records tens of thousands of distinct CDR3 sequences, 5% to 5.5% of them present only once. Study-level points and caveats: Circulating ubiquitous expanded tumor TCRs were observed more frequently at resection than at follow-up.

Time point in this sample: sample taken at primary tumor resection. The donors, 72 patients with untreated early-stage non-small cell lung cancer, provided the samples. The starting material was PBMCs, obtained at surgery. The J gene is TRBJ1-2, the V gene TRBV7-2; TRBD1 matches at 7 bases. This receptor was identified in a female donor with early-stage non-small cell lung cancer. CDR3 sequence reads: CASRLTTGAYGYTF. The CDR3 DNA reads TGTGCCAGCAGACTGACCACAGGGGCCTATGGCTACACCTTC.